A single sample is the source of the 7 T cell receptor beta chains below, sequenced in a study of blood T cell repertoires in COVID-19. The repertoire was sequenced with immunoSEQ multiplex PCR; TCRdb's copy has only in-frame clones and lacks some. Of around 28,000 clones in the sample, 85% are singletons; the top ten hold roughly 25%. The sample comprised peripheral blood. The receptors come from a human donor in a cohort sampled during active COVID-19.

The rearrangement uses TRBV7-2 and TRBJ1-5, with 7 bases aligning to TRBD1. CDR3 length: 15 amino acids. Trimming at V came to 8 bases and at J to 3 bases, leaving 10 bases not matched to a gene. The germline V gene encodes CDR1 SGHTA and CDR2 FQGNSA. The CDR3 bases are TGTGCCAGCTCGTCCGGGACAGTAGCCAATCAGCCCCAGCATTTT. Protein: CASSSGTVANQPQHF.

The rearrangement joins TRBV30 to TRBJ2-1; D call uncertain. Per germline, CDR1 GTSNPN and CDR2 SVGIG (reference sequence). Trimming took 5 bases from V and 10 from J, leaving 15 bases between them. This CDR3 has 12 residues. CDR3 in DNA: TGTGCCTGGGAAAGGAACTCCGGGGAGCAGTTCTTC. This gives the protein CAWERNSGEQFF.

This rearrangement joins TRBV5-1 to TRBJ2-3; D possibly corresponds to TRBD2 (7 bases). Trimming pared 4 bases from V and 5 bases from J, leaving 20 bases between. This CDR3 has 16 amino acids. Looked up from germline, CDR1 is SGHRS and CDR2 is YFSETQ. CDR3 DNA sequence: TGCGCCAGCAGCCCCCCTAAGGGGGGGCTTGTAGATACGCAGTATTTT. Translation: CASSPPKGGLVDTQYF.

The chain couples TRBV7-8 to TRBJ2-2; the D is unclear. V was shortened by 5 bases and J by 6 bases, with 16 bases between the two germline ends. This CDR3 is 15 amino acids long. CDR1 is SGHVS, CDR2 FQNEAQ, per germline. The CDR3 sequence is CASSQRALVSGELFF. CDR3 sequence (DNA): TGTGCCAGCAGCCAACGCGCCCTGGTATCCGGGGAGCTGTTTTTT.

This chain connects TRBV30 to TRBJ1-2, with D possibly being TRBD1 (5 bases). Germline lookup yields CDR1 GTSNPN and CDR2 SVGIG (reference sequence). The CDR3 has 12 residues. V was cut by 6 bases and J by 8 bases, with 16 bases left in between. DNA for the CDR3: TGTGCCTGCGCCAGGGTAACGTGGGGCTACACCTTC. It yields the protein CACARVTWGYTF.

CDR3 coding DNA: TGTGCCAGCAGCAGGGACAGGGGGTACGAGCAGTACTTC. It is translated as CASSRDRGYEQYF. The V and J genes are TRBV7-6 and TRBJ2-7; TRBD1 matches 11 bases. CDR3 size: 13 residues. Germline lookup yields CDR1 SGHVS and CDR2 FNYEAQ. V lost 5 bases and J lost 4; bases outside the gene matches: 1.

This chain connects TRBV24-1 to TRBJ1-2; D is possibly TRBD1 (6 bases). Germline loops: CDR1 KGHDR, CDR2 SFDVKD. Trimming stripped 2 bases from V and 7 bases from J, with 16 bases between. The CDR3 is 15 amino acids. The CDR3 loop reads CATSDSRPGHGGYTF. The CDR3 region has the DNA TGTGCCACCAGTGATTCGCGACCGGGACATGGTGGCTACACCTTC.